A selection of T cell receptor beta chains follows, all from one sample in a study of control samples from healthy donors and cancer patients. The assay was immunoSEQ multiplex PCR, and TCRdb's table has in-frame clones only and misses some. The sample has about 130,000 clones, roughly 89% seen once; the top ten hold 5.5% to 7%. The specimen sequenced was blood. Source of these receptors: a man aged 18 to 30 in good health. CDR3s include the opening cysteine and the closing phenylalanine or tryptophan. A D gene is named only where the DNA matches it firmly. Not every row has a clone size; where given, it reads once, few, many or a size class.

cdr3_aa,cdr3_nt,j_call,d_call,clone_size,v_call
CASSPGTGGVGGYTF,TGTGCCAGCAGCCCTGGGACAGGGGGCGTAGGTGGCTACACCTTC,TRBJ1-2,TRBD1,-,TRBV7-9
CASSRQGPSSYEQYF,TGTGCCAGCAGCCGACAGGGTCCCAGCTCCTACGAGCAGTACTTC,TRBJ2-7,TRBD1,-,TRBV6-5
CAWTEGGTGNQPQHF,TGTGCCTGGACGGAGGGAGGGACGGGCAATCAGCCCCAGCATTTT,TRBJ1-5,-,-,TRBV30
CASRPGRVTDTQYF,TGTGCCAGCCGCCCAGGTCGGGTCACAGATACGCAGTATTTT,TRBJ2-3,-,-,TRBV27
CASSHSERGPPYEQYF,TGCGCCAGCAGCCATTCAGAGCGGGGGCCACCCTACGAGCAGTACTTC,TRBJ2-7,TRBD2,-,TRBV4-1
CASSLPGEEEKLFF,TGTGCCAGCAGCCTACCAGGGGAGGAGGAAAAACTGTTTTTT,TRBJ1-4,-,-,TRBV11-2
CASSYGQGASNQPQHF,TGTGCCAGCAGCTACGGACAGGGAGCATCCAATCAGCCCCAGCATTTT,TRBJ1-5,TRBD1,few,TRBV7-9
CASSYATGTTEAFF,TGTGCCAGCAGTTACGCGACAGGCACCACTGAAGCTTTCTTT,TRBJ1-1,-,once,TRBV6-5
CATSPGPTGEAFF,TGTGCCACCAGCCCGGGCCCTACGGGGGAAGCTTTCTTT,TRBJ1-1,-,once,TRBV15
CASSRTPNSGNTIYF,TGTGCCAGCAGCCGAACACCCAACTCTGGAAACACCATATATTTT,TRBJ1-3,-,once,TRBV7-9
CASNSADTQYF,TGTGCCAGCAATAGCGCAGATACGCAGTATTTT,TRBJ2-3,-,once,TRBV5-5